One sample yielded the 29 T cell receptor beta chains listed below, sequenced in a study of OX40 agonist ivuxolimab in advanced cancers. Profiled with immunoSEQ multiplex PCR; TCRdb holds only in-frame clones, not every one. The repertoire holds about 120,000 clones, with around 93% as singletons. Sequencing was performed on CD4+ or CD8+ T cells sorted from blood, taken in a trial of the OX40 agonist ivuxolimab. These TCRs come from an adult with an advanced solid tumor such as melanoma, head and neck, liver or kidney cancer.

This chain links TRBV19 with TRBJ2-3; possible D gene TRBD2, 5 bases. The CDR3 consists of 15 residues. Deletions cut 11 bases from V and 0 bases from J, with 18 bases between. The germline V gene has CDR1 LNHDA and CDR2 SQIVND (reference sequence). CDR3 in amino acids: CARETPDSSTDTQYF. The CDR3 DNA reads TGTGCCCGCGAAACCCCGGACTCTAGCACAGATACGCAGTATTTT.

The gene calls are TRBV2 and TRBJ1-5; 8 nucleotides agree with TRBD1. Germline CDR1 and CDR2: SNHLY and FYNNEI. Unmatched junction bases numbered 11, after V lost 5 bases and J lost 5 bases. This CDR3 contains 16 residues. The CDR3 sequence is CASSHRTGPGDQPQHF. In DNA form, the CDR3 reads TGTGCCAGCAGTCACAGGACAGGGCCGGGGGATCAGCCCCAGCATTTT.

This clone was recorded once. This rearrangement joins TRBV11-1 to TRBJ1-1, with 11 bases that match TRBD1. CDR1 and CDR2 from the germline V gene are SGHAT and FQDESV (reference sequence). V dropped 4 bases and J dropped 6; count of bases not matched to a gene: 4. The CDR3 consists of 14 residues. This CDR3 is CASSSDRGLAEAFF. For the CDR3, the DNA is TGTGCCAGCAGCTCGGACAGGGGGCTGGCTGAAGCTTTCTTT.

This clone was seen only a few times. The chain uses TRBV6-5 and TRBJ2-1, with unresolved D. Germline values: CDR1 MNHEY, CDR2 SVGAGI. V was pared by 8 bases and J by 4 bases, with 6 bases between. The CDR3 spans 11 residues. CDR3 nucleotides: TGTGCCAGCGCCACTTACAATGAGCAGTTCTTC. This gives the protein CASATYNEQFF.

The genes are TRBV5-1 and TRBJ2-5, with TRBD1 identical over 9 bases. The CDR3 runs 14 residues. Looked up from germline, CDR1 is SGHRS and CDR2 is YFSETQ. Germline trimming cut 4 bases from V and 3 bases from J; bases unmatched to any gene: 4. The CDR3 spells CASSPRTGEETQYF. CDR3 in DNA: TGCGCCAGCAGCCCGAGGACAGGGGAAGAGACCCAGTACTTC.

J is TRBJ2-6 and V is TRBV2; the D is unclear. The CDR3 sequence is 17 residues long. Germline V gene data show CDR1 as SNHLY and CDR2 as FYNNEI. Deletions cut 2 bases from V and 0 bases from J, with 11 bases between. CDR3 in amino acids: CASSEPPGNSGANVLTF. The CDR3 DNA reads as TGTGCCAGCAGTGAACCCCCAGGCAACTCTGGGGCCAACGTCCTGACTTTC.

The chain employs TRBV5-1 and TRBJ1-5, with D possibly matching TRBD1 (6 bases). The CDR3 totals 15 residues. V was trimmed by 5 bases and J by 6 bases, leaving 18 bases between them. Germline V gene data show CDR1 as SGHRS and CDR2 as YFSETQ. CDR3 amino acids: CASSLGGGEGQPQHF. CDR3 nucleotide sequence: TGCGCCAGCAGTTTAGGAGGGGGTGAAGGTCAGCCCCAGCATTTT.

This chain's CDR3 is CASSSGRGWQETQYF. DNA for the CDR3: TGTGCCAGCAGCTCAGGGAGAGGGTGGCAAGAGACCCAGTACTTC. V gene TRBV7-3 combines with J gene TRBJ2-5; D could derive from TRBD1 or TRBD2 (5 bases each). The V end lost 4 bases, the J end lost 2 bases, and 14 bases lay between the germline ends. This CDR3 has 15 residues. Germline CDR1 and CDR2: SGHTA and FQGTGA.

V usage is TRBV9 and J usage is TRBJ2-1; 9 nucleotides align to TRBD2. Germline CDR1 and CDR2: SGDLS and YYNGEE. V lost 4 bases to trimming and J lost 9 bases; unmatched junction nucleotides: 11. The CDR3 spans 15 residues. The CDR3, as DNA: TGTGCCAGCAGCCCGATGGGGCTGCGGGAGGGTGAGCAGTTCTTC. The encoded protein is CASSPMGLREGEQFF.

In DNA, the CDR3 is TGTGCCAGCAGGACAGGAAGGGAGACCCAGTACTTC. As protein: CASRTGRETQYF. The chain employs TRBV6-6 and TRBJ2-5; D might be TRBD1 (6 bases). This CDR3 region has 12 residues. The germline V and J ends were trimmed by 6 bases and 5 bases, with 10 bases remaining between them. The germline V gene encodes CDR1 MNHNY and CDR2 SVGAGI (reference sequence).

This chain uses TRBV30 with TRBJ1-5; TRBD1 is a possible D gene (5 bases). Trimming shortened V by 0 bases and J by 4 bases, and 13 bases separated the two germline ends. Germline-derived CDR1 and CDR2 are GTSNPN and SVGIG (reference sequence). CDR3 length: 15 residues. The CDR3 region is CAWSVTGPRNQPQHF. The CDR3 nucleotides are TGTGCCTGGAGTGTAACGGGACCGAGAAATCAGCCCCAGCATTTT.

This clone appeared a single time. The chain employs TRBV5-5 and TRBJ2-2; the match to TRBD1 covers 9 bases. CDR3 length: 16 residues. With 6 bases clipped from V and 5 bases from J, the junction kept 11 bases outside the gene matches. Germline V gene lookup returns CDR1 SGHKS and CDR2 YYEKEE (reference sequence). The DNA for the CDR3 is TGTGCCAGCACCCCCACAGGGGGCTCGGGAACCGGGGAGCTGTTTTTT. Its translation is CASTPTGGSGTGELFF.

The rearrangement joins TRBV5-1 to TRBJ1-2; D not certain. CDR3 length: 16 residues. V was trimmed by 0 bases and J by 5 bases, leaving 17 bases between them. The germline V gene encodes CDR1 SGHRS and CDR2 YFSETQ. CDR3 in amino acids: CASSLDWVDGTYGYTF. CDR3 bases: TGCGCCAGCAGCTTGGATTGGGTGGACGGTACTTATGGCTACACCTTC.

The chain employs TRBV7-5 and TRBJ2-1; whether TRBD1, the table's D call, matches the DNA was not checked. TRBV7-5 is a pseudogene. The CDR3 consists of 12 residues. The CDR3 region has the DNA TGTGCCAGAAGCAGGGGTCAGTGTGGGCAGTTCTTC. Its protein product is CARSRGQCGQFF.

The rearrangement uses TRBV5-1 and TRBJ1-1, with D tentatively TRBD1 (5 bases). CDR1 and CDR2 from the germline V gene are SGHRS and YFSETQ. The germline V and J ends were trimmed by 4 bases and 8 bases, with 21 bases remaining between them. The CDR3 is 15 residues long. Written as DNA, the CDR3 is TGCGCCAGCAGCCCCTCCGCAGGGACGGTGTGGGAAGCTTTCTTT. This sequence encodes CASSPSAGTVWEAFF.

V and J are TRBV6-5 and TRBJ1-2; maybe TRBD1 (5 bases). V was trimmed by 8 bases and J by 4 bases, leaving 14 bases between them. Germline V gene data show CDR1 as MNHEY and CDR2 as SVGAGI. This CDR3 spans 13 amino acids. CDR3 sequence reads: CASRGGGVYGYTF. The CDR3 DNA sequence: TGTGCCAGCCGGGGCGGTGGAGTCTATGGCTACACCTTC.

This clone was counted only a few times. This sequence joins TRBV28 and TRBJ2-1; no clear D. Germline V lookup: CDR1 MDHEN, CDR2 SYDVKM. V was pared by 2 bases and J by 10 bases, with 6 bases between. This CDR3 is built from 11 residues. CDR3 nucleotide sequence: TGTGCCAGCAGTTTAAGGCGGGAGCAGTTCTTC. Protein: CASSLRREQFF.

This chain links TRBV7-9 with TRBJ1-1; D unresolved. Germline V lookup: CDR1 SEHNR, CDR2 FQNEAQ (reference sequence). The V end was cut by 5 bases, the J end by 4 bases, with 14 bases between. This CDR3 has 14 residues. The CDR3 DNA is TGTGCCAGCAGCCGAGAGTTACCGGCCACTGAAGCTTTCTTT. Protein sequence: CASSRELPATEAFF.

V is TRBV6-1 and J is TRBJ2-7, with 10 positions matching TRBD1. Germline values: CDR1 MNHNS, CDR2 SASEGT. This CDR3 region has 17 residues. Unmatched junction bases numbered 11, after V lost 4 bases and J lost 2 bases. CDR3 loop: CASSGFPGQGSAYEQYF. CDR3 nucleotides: TGTGCCAGCAGTGGGTTCCCGGGACAGGGGAGCGCCTACGAGCAGTACTTC.

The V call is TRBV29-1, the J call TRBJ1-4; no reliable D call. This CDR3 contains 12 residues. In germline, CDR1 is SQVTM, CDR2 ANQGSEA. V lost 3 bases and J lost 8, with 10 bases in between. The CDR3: CSVDVGREKLFF. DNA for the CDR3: TGCAGCGTTGACGTGGGTCGGGAAAAACTGTTTTTT.

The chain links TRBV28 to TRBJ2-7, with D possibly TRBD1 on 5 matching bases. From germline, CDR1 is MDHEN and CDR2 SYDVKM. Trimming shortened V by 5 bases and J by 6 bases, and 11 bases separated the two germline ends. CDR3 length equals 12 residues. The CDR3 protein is CASSEMTVEQYF. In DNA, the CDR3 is TGTGCCAGCAGTGAAATGACAGTCGAGCAGTACTTC.

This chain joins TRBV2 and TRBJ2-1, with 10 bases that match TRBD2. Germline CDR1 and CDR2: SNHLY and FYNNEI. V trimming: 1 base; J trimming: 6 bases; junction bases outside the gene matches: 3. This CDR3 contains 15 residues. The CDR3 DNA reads TGTGCCAGCAGTGAAGGGCTAGCGGGAGCCAATGAGCAGTTCTTC. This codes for CASSEGLAGANEQFF. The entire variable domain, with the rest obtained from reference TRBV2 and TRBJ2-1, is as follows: EPEVTQTPSHQVTQMGQEVILRCVPISNHLYFYWYRQILGQKVEFLVSFYNNEISEKSEIFDDQFSVERPDGSNFTLKIRSTKLEDSAMYFCASSEGLAGANEQFFGPGTRLTVL.

The CDR3 sequence is CASSRENYGYTF. In DNA form, the CDR3 reads TGTGCCAGCAGTCGGGAAAACTATGGCTACACCTTC. This sequence joins TRBV6-6 and TRBJ1-2; no firm D call. V was clipped by 5 bases and J by 2 bases, with 6 bases between them. CDR1 and CDR2 from the germline V gene are MNHNY and SVGAGI (reference sequence). CDR3 length equals 12 residues.

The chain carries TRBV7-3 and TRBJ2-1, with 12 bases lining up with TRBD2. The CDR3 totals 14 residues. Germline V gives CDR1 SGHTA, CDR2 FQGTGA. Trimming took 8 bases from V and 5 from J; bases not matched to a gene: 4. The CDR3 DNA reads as TGTGCCAGCGCCAGGACTAGCGGGAACAATGAGCAGTTCTTC. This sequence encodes CASARTSGNNEQFF.

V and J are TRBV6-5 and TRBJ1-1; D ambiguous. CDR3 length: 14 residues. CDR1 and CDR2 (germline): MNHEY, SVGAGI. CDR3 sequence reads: CATASRWSVTEAFF. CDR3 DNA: TGTGCTACAGCAAGTAGGTGGTCGGTCACTGAAGCTTTCTTT.

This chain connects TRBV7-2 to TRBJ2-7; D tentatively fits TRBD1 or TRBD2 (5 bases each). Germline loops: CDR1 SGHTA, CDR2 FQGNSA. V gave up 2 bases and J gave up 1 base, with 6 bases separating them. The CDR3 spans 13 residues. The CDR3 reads CASSLWGSYEQYF. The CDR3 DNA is TGTGCCAGCAGCTTATGGGGGTCCTACGAGCAGTACTTC.

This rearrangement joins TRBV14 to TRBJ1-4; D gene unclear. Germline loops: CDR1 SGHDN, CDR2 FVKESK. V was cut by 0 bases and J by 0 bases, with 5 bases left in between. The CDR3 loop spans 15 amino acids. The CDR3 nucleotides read TGTGCCAGCAGCCAAGATTTTTCAACTAATGAAAAACTGTTTTTT. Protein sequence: CASSQDFSTNEKLFF.

This chain's CDR3 is CASSSAGTRRETQYF. The CDR3 DNA sequence: TGTGCCAGCAGTTCAGCCGGGACGAGGAGAGAGACCCAGTACTTC. The chain recombines TRBV28 with TRBJ2-5; the D call may be TRBD1 or TRBD2 (5 bases each). The length of the CDR3 is 15 residues. CDR1 is MDHEN and CDR2 is SYDVKM in the germline V gene. The ends were cut back, 4 bases at V and 4 bases at J, with 16 bases in the middle.

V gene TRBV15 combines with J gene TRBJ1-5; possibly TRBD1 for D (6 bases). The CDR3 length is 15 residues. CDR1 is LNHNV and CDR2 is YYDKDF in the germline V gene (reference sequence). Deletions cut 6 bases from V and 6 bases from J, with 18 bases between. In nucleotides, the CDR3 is TGTGCCACCAGAGCCACGACAGGTAGCGTTCAGCCCCAGCATTTT. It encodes CATRATTGSVQPQHF.